The 2 T cell receptor beta chains below were found in one sample sequenced in a study of cytomegalovirus exposure and HLA in healthy donors. In the PCR, 60 Vbeta and 13 Jbeta primers were used. Libraries were prepared by immunoSEQ multiplex PCR; TCRdb keeps only in-frame clonotypes and omits some of them. The sample lists 100,000 to 150,000 clones, about 78% occurring once. The specimen sequenced was PBMCs. These receptors were collected from a woman aged 40-49 years in good health and CMV-seropositive.

The chain uses TRBV6-6 and TRBJ2-5, with 10 bases identical to TRBD1. Trimming removed 8 bases from V and 10 bases from J; junction bases left unmatched: 10. This CDR3 is 13 amino acids long. Per the germline V gene, CDR1 is MNHNY and CDR2 is SVGAGI (reference sequence). CDR3 sequence (DNA): TGTGCCAGCTCCGTTCCGGGACAGGGGAACCAGTACTTC. Translating gives CASSVPGQGNQYF.

The chain joins TRBV6-5 to TRBJ1-1; possibly TRBD1 for D (6 bases). CDR3 length: 15 residues. V was cut by 5 bases and J by 5 bases, with 18 bases left in between. Germline V gene data show CDR1 as MNHEY and CDR2 as SVGAGI. CDR3 residues: CASSPHTGKGTEAFF. The CDR3 DNA follows: TGTGCCAGCAGTCCCCACACAGGGAAAGGGACTGAAGCTTTCTTT.